This TCR beta chain comes out of a study of blood T cells in healthy people across ages. There are a few counts of this clonotype. Its specificity is not known. After removal of 6 bases from V and 5 bases from J, the junction contained 7 bases not matched to a gene. The CDR3 runs 14 residues. Germline V gene lookup returns CDR1 MNHEY and CDR2 SVGEGT. Study findings and constraints: Naive CD4+ cell counts and diversity both ran higher in long-lived than in aged donors.

A second about 7 to 11 cycle PCR used barcoded and J-beta primers. TCRdb reprocessed the 5' RACE reads with MiXCR, giving one entry per CDR3 protein. This sample yields 750,000 to 850,000 distinct CDR3 sequences, of which just under 25% are seen a single time; more than 3% belongs to the top ten. The same sample was also used in a study of T cells of mothers and their children. That source reports: Mother-child pairs who were related displayed a slightly higher overlap than unrelated pairs, a difference that was non-significant.

The sample comprised blood. The sequence was collected from a boy between 5 and 17 years old in good health. The chain recombines TRBV6-2 or TRBV6-3 with TRBJ1-1; 9 positions agree with TRBD1. The CDR3 protein is CASSPDRGWTEAFF. The CDR3 nucleotides read TGTGCCAGCAGCCCGGACAGGGGCTGGACTGAAGCTTTCTTT.